These T cell receptor beta chains were read from a single sample in a study of cytomegalovirus exposure and HLA in healthy donors. The table came from immunoSEQ multiplex PCR; TCRdb's copy has only in-frame clones and leaves some out. The table has over 90,000 clones, under 65% seen once. The specimen sequenced was PBMCs. The receptors originated from a man aged 55 to 70 in good health and CMV-seronegative. CDR3s include the opening cysteine and the closing phenylalanine or tryptophan. A D gene is named only where the DNA matches it firmly. Rows give clone size only sometimes, using once, few, many, or a class for an expanded clone.

abundance	d_gene	v_gene	j_gene	CDR3nt	CDR3aa
.	.	TRBV11-1	TRBJ2-1	TGTGCCAGCAGCTTATTCAGCCAGGCGGAAAGGGGTGAGCAGTTCTTC	CASSLFSQAERGEQFF
.	.	TRBV19	TRBJ2-7	TGTGCCAGTAGTATGTGGGGGCTGTTATCAGGCGAGCAGTACTTC	CASSMWGLLSGEQYF
.	.	TRBV9	TRBJ1-3	TGTGCCAGCAGCGTATCCCGGGATTCATCGGCAATATCTGGAAACACCATATATTTT	CASSVSRDSSAISGNTIYF
.	TRBD1	TRBV18	TRBJ1-5	TGTGCCAGCTCACCAACAGGGGGCGCATATCAGCCCCAGCATTTT	CASSPTGGAYQPQHF
few	.	TRBV5-5	TRBJ2-3	TGTGCCAGCAGCTTGAATACAGGATCCACAGATACGCAGTATTTT	CASSLNTGSTDTQYF
.	TRBD1	TRBV7-9	TRBJ2-7	TGTTCCAGCAGCTCTTACGGGGACAGGGGCTCCTACGAGCAGTACTTC	CSSSSYGDRGSYEQYF
.	TRBD1	TRBV5-5	TRBJ1-2	TGTGCCAGCAGGCCTCAACTACTTACCGGGACAGACTATGGCTACACCTTC	CASRPQLLTGTDYGYTF
.	.	TRBV10-3	TRBJ2-3	TGTGCCATCTCCGGGACAAGCACAGATACGCAGTATTTT	CAISGTSTDTQYF
.	.	TRBV2	TRBJ1-3	TGTGCCAGCACCGAGGAGGGCTCTGGAAACACCATATATTTT	CASTEEGSGNTIYF
.	TRBD1	TRBV19	TRBJ1-1	TGTGCCAGTAGTCCGGGGGGACAGGGGGCCTCGAACACTGAAGCTTTCTTT	CASSPGGQGASNTEAFF
.	TRBD1	TRBV6-4	TRBJ1-2	TGTGCCACTGACAGGGATGGCTACACCTTC	CATDRDGYTF
.	TRBD2	TRBV6-4	TRBJ2-1	TGTGCCAGCAGTGACGCCGCGGGAGGAGGCAATGAGCAGTTCTTC	CASSDAAGGGNEQFF
.	TRBD1	TRBV10-2	TRBJ1-3	TGCGCCAGCAGTGAGCATGACAGGGTATGGGGAAACACCATATATTTT	CASSEHDRVWGNTIYF
.	TRBD1	TRBV6-5	TRBJ2-7	TGTGCCAGCAGTTACGGGGACAGGCTAAACGAGCAGTACTTC	CASSYGDRLNEQYF
.	TRBD1	TRBV6-5	TRBJ1-2	TGTGCCAGCAGCTCCACAGGGGGCGCGGACTATGGCTACACCTTC	CASSSTGGADYGYTF
.	.	TRBV5-1	TRBJ2-4	TGCGCCAGCAGCCCATCGGGTGGGGGGGCGACGGCCAAAAACATTCAGTACTTC	CASSPSGGGATAKNIQYF
.	.	TRBV2	TRBJ1-6	TGTGCCAGCATTGAGAGCTCCTATAATTCACCCCTCCACTTT	CASIESSYNSPLHF
.	.	TRBV2	TRBJ2-2	TGTGCCAGCGAGTTGGCAGGTTCTTCGTCCGGGGAGCTGTTTTTT	CASELAGSSSGELFF
.	.	TRBV7-9	TRBJ2-1	TGTGCCAGCAGTTTCCCAGGGAACAATGGGCAGTTCTTC	CASSFPGNNGQFF
.	TRBD2	TRBV30	TRBJ2-2	TGTGCCTGGAGGGGGACTAGCGGGAGGCACACCGGGGAGCTGTTTTTT	CAWRGTSGRHTGELFF
.	TRBD2	TRBV7-9	TRBJ2-1	TGTGCCAGCAGCTTAGGCGGGGGGGCCTTGAGTGAGCAGTTCTTC	CASSLGGGALSEQFF
.	TRBD2	TRBV5-6	TRBJ2-1	TGTGCCAGCAGCTTAACTAGCGGGAGGGGATACAATGAGCAGTTCTTC	CASSLTSGRGYNEQFF
.	TRBD2	TRBV10-3	TRBJ2-3	TGTGCCATCAGCCCACTAGCGGGTAAATCAGATACGCAGTATTTT	CAISPLAGKSDTQYF
.	TRBD1	TRBV19	TRBJ2-7	TGTGCCAGTAGTATAACGGAGCAGGGGGCCAAGCAGTACTTC	CASSITEQGAKQYF
.	TRBD1	TRBV7-2	TRBJ1-6	TGTGCCAGCAGCCCCGCGGGGACAGGGCGTTCACCCCTCCACTTT	CASSPAGTGRSPLHF
once	TRBD2	TRBV5-1	TRBJ2-3	TGCGCCAGCAGCTTGGTAGTAGCGGGAGGTCGTACGCAGTATTTT	CASSLVVAGGRTQYF
.	.	TRBV6-5	TRBJ2-1	TGTGCCAGCAGTTCCGGCGGTCTTGAAGGGGATGGGCAGTTCTTC	CASSSGGLEGDGQFF
.	.	TRBV7-9	TRBJ1-2	TGTGCCAGCAGCTTAGCGGTCGCGGTCGGCTACACCTTC	CASSLAVAVGYTF
.	TRBD1	TRBV6-1	TRBJ1-2	TGTGCCAGCAGTGGACAGGGAATGGCGGCCCTCAACTATGGCTACACCTTC	CASSGQGMAALNYGYTF
.	.	TRBV6-1	TRBJ2-3	TGTGCCAGCAGTGTGTACAGGGTAGGCACAGATACGCAGTATTTT	CASSVYRVGTDTQYF
.	.	TRBV10-1	TRBJ2-2	TGCGCCAGCAGTGAGTCGAGTGGAGGGAACACCGGGGAGCTGTTTTTT	CASSESSGGNTGELFF
.	.	TRBV7-6	TRBJ2-1	TGTGCCAGCAGCTTAGACCGGCTAGCCTCCAATGAGCAGTTCTTC	CASSLDRLASNEQFF
.	.	TRBV7-9	TRBJ2-5	TGTGCCAGCAGCTTAGTCGGGGGAGCGGTTGTTTTGGAGACCCAGTACTTC	CASSLVGGAVVLETQYF
.	TRBD1	TRBV5-1	TRBJ1-1	TGCGCCAGCAGACAGGGACAGGGGAACATGAACACTGAAGCTTTCTTT	CASRQGQGNMNTEAFF
few	.	TRBV13	TRBJ2-7	TGTGCCAGCAGCAGCTCCACCGCGGAGCAGTACTTC	CASSSSTAEQYF
.	.	TRBV7-9	TRBJ1-5	TGTGCCAGCAGCCTAGGTTCGGGGGGAACGAATCATCAGCCCCAGCATTTT	CASSLGSGGTNHQPQHF
.	.	TRBV2	TRBJ1-5	TGTGCCAGCTCCCGGGACACCAGCAATCAGCCCCAGCATTTT	CASSRDTSNQPQHF
.	.	TRBV6-4	TRBJ2-3	TGTGCCAGAGTGGGGCTCGGGACACATACACGCACAGATACGCAGTATTTT	CARVGLGTHTRTDTQYF
once	.	TRBV2	TRBJ2-2	TGTGCCAGCAGCAGGGCCCGCTCCGGGGAGCTGTTTTTT	CASSRARSGELFF
.	.	TRBV28	TRBJ2-2	TGTGCCAGCAATGACTACACCGGGGAGCTGTTTTTT	CASNDYTGELFF
.	.	TRBV5-4	TRBJ2-7	TGTGCCAGCAGCTTGGCGACTAGTGGTGAGCAGTACTTC	CASSLATSGEQYF
.	.	TRBV10-2	TRBJ1-6	TGCGCCAGCAGTGAGCCCTCCTTGAATTCACCCCTCCACTTT	CASSEPSLNSPLHF
.	TRBD1	TRBV2	TRBJ1-1	TGTGCCAGCAGTGAGCACGACAGGGGGTGGACTGAAGCTTTCTTT	CASSEHDRGWTEAFF
.	.	TRBV7-7	TRBJ2-3	TGTGCTAGCAGCTTAGATCGGGCAGATACGCAGTATTTT	CASSLDRADTQYF
.	.	TRBV6-6	TRBJ1-6	TGTGCCAGCAGAAACGGGGGGGGCTATAATTCACCCCTCCACTTT	CASRNGGGYNSPLHF
.	.	TRBV9	TRBJ1-5	TGTGCCAGCAGCGTAATAGGGGTGGACAATCAGCCCCAGCATTTT	CASSVIGVDNQPQHF
.	.	TRBV27	TRBJ2-1	TGTGCCAGCAGTCCTTTGGGGGGTCTTTCCTACAATGAGCAGTTCTTC	CASSPLGGLSYNEQFF
.	.	TRBV2	TRBJ2-5	TGTGCCAGCAGTGTCGAGCGGATTGGGTCCCAGTACTTC	CASSVERIGSQYF
.	.	TRBV5-1	TRBJ1-6	TGCGCCAGCAGCTACGGAGATGATGGTTCACCCCTCCACTTT	CASSYGDDGSPLHF
few	.	TRBV20-1	TRBJ2-7	TGCAGTGCTATATCCTACGAGCAGTACTTC	CSAISYEQYF
once	.	TRBV5-4	TRBJ1-2	TGTGCCAGCGGAATGCGGGGATCGAGTGGCTACACCTTC	CASGMRGSSGYTF
.	TRBD1	TRBV27	TRBJ2-7	TGTGCCAGCAGATACCGGGACAGGGGCCGGTACGAGCAGTACTTC	CASRYRDRGRYEQYF
.	TRBD2	TRBV7-6	TRBJ2-5	TGTGCCAGCAGCTTAGTCATTGGGACTAGCGGGACGGAGACCCAGTACTTC	CASSLVIGTSGTETQYF
.	TRBD1	TRBV5-1	TRBJ2-7	TGCGCCAGCAGCCCCAACAGGGGTTGGGAGCAGTACTTC	CASSPNRGWEQYF
.	TRBD2	TRBV18	TRBJ2-3	TGTGCCAGCTCACCACCGAGCGGGGGGGCGGAAGATACGCAGTATTTT	CASSPPSGGAEDTQYF
.	.	TRBV6-1	TRBJ1-5	TGTGCCAGCAGTCTTCTAGCAGGTATAAATCAGCCCCAGCATTTT	CASSLLAGINQPQHF
few	.	TRBV25-1	TRBJ2-7	TGTGCCAGCAGACAAGGACAGGGAGGGTCCTACGAGCAGTACTTC	CASRQGQGGSYEQYF
.	TRBD1	TRBV11-2	TRBJ1-4	TGTGCCAGCAGCTCTCCTAAGGGACAGGGTAATGAAAAACTGTTTTTT	CASSSPKGQGNEKLFF
.	.	TRBV28	TRBJ2-2	TGTGCCAGCAGGGGGACAACGAACACCGGGGAGCTGTTTTTT	CASRGTTNTGELFF
.	.	TRBV9	TRBJ1-3	TGTGCCAGCAGCGCGATACCGGGATCCTCTGGAAACACCATATATTTT	CASSAIPGSSGNTIYF